Listed below are T cell receptor beta chains from one sample, sequenced in a study of cytomegalovirus exposure and HLA in healthy donors. Profiling relied on immunoSEQ multiplex PCR, and the TCRdb table lists in-frame clones only, not all of them. The sample shows roughly 56,000 clones, around 94% of them seen only once. Sequencing was done on a sample of PBMCs. The source is a man younger than 35 in good health and CMV-seronegative. The CDR3 runs from the conserved cysteine through the conserved F or W. The D gene is left open where the match is weak. Some rows have no size entry. The others give once, few or many, or a class for an expanded clone.

cdr3_nt	cdr3_aa	v_call	clone_size	d_call	j_call
TGCGCCAGCAGCCAAGAGGAATTAGCGGCTCAAGAGACCCAGTACTTC	CASSQEELAAQETQYF	TRBV4-1	.	.	TRBJ2-5
TGTGCCAGCAGCCCTCCGACAGTATTGAACACTGAAGCTTTCTTT	CASSPPTVLNTEAFF	TRBV7-9	.	.	TRBJ1-1
TGTGCCAGCAGCCTCGGGCTAGCTTACGAGCAGTACTTC	CASSLGLAYEQYF	TRBV28	.	.	TRBJ2-7
TGTGCCAGCAGTTTAAGGGGACAGCGCACCTACGAGCAGTACTTC	CASSLRGQRTYEQYF	TRBV27	.	TRBD1	TRBJ2-7
TGTGCCAGCAGCTTATATAGCGGGATTGACAATGAGCAGTTCTTC	CASSLYSGIDNEQFF	TRBV7-9	.	TRBD2	TRBJ2-1
TGTGCCAGCAGATGGTTAGCGAACACTGAAGCTTTCTTT	CASRWLANTEAFF	TRBV27	.	.	TRBJ1-1
TGCGCCAGCAGTCCGGACAGCTGGACCTACGAGCAGTACTTC	CASSPDSWTYEQYF	TRBV10-1	medium-sized	.	TRBJ2-7
TGTGCCAGCAGCCAAGATCACGGGTTGGGTGAAGCTTTCTTT	CASSQDHGLGEAFF	TRBV4-2	.	.	TRBJ1-1
TGTGCCAGCAAAGTCATTCCGGGGGTTGGGGCCGGGGAGCTGTTTTTT	CASKVIPGVGAGELFF	TRBV27	.	.	TRBJ2-2
TGCGCCAGCAGCCGAGGGGTAAGCGGGAGGGCTGCCGGCGAGACCCAGTACTTC	CASSRGVSGRAAGETQYF	TRBV5-1	.	TRBD2	TRBJ2-5
TGTGCCAGCCTGAGGGCCGAGGTCGACACAGATACGCAGTATTTT	CASLRAEVDTDTQYF	TRBV28	.	.	TRBJ2-3
TGCAGTGCTCCCCATCGCGGTACGCAGTATTTT	CSAPHRGTQYF	TRBV20-1	.	.	TRBJ2-3
TGTGCCAGCACCGAAGGGGGTGCGGTAAACACTGAAGCTTTCTTT	CASTEGGAVNTEAFF	TRBV6-5	.	.	TRBJ1-1
TGTGCCAGCAGTCAAATAGCGGGAGGTGGGTACAATGAGCAGTTCTTC	CASSQIAGGGYNEQFF	TRBV27	.	TRBD2	TRBJ2-1
TGTGCCAGCAGGCCCCAAGAGGGGGCGAATCAGCCCCAGCATTTT	CASRPQEGANQPQHF	TRBV6-5	.	TRBD1	TRBJ1-5
TGTGCCAGCAGGGGACTACTCTACGAGCAGTACTTC	CASRGLLYEQYF	TRBV28	.	TRBD2	TRBJ2-7
TGTGCCAGCAGCTTAGGGGGGGATGAGCAGTTCTTC	CASSLGGDEQFF	TRBV7-6	once	.	TRBJ2-1
TGCGCCAGCGCCCCGACGGACATTCGTTCTTCCTACGAGCAGTACTTC	CASAPTDIRSSYEQYF	TRBV23-1	once	.	TRBJ2-7
TGTGCCAGCAGCTTGTTAGCCTCTGGAAACACCATATATTTT	CASSLLASGNTIYF	TRBV11-3	.	.	TRBJ1-3
TGTGCCAGCACCCCATCCCACCTCTTCGGAGGGGCCGCCATGAACACTGAAGCTTTCTTT	CASTPSHLFGGAAMNTEAFF	TRBV21-1	.	.	TRBJ1-1
TGTGCCAGTAGTATTCAGGGGGTTCAAGAGACCCAGTACTTC	CASSIQGVQETQYF	TRBV19	.	TRBD1	TRBJ2-5
TGTGCCACCAGCAGAGACAGGGTCGTCACCGGGGAGCTGTTTTTT	CATSRDRVVTGELFF	TRBV15	.	.	TRBJ2-2
TGTGCCAGCAAGGCAGGCTACAATGAGCAGTTCTTC	CASKAGYNEQFF	TRBV6-6	.	.	TRBJ2-1
TGTGCCAGCAGCTTCGCTAACGGGAGAAGCTCCTACAATGAGCAGTTCTTC	CASSFANGRSSYNEQFF	TRBV11-2	once	.	TRBJ2-1
TGTGCCTGGAGTGTAACCCGGACAGGGCGTAATGAAAAACTGTTTTTT	CAWSVTRTGRNEKLFF	TRBV30	.	TRBD1	TRBJ1-4
TGTGCCAGCAGCTTAGAGGCCGGGGAGCTGTTTTTT	CASSLEAGELFF	TRBV5-6	.	.	TRBJ2-2
TGTGCCACGAGACTAGCGGGGTCCTACAATGAGCAGTTCTTC	CATRLAGSYNEQFF	TRBV10-3	.	TRBD2	TRBJ2-1
TGTGCCAGCAGCTTAGCGATCAGGGGGCCCCACGAGCAGTACTTC	CASSLAIRGPHEQYF	TRBV7-2	once	TRBD1	TRBJ2-7
TGTGCCAGCTCACCCCCGCCGACAGGGATGAACACTGAAGCTTTCTTT	CASSPPPTGMNTEAFF	TRBV18	.	TRBD1	TRBJ1-1
TGCGCCAGCAGCCGCCCTAGCGGGATCGAGACCCAGTACTTC	CASSRPSGIETQYF	TRBV5-1	.	TRBD2	TRBJ2-5
TGCGCCAGCAGCTCATCTAGCCCGGGATCTGAGCAGTTCTTC	CASSSSSPGSEQFF	TRBV4-3	once	.	TRBJ2-1
TGTGCCTGGAGTCAAAACTCCTACGAGCAGTACTTC	CAWSQNSYEQYF	TRBV30	.	.	TRBJ2-7
TGTGCCAGCAGCCAAGAGACTAGCGGCTCCTACGAGCAGTACTTC	CASSQETSGSYEQYF	TRBV4-2	.	TRBD2	TRBJ2-7
TGTGCCAGCAGCGAAGGACAGTTGGATCAGCCCCAGCATTTT	CASSEGQLDQPQHF	TRBV7-8	.	.	TRBJ1-5
TGTGCCAGCAGCTTCCTCGCAGGGAACGGGCCAGATACGCAGTATTTT	CASSFLAGNGPDTQYF	TRBV7-9	.	.	TRBJ2-3
TGTGCCAGCAGCCAGACAGGGCTCTCTGGGGCCAACGTCCTGACTTTC	CASSQTGLSGANVLTF	TRBV6-4	once	TRBD1	TRBJ2-6
TGTGCCAGCAGCTTAGGCGGAGTTAGCTCCTACGAGCAGTACTTC	CASSLGGVSSYEQYF	TRBV11-2	.	.	TRBJ2-7
TGTGCCAGCACGGCGGGTTACGAGCAGTACTTC	CASTAGYEQYF	TRBV7-8	.	.	TRBJ2-7
TGTGCCAGTACCTTAGGGGACATTAACTATGGCTACACCTTC	CASTLGDINYGYTF	TRBV19	.	.	TRBJ1-2
TGTGCCAGCAGCTTGTTTGTTGGGGACAGGGGTAACAATGAGCAGTTCTTC	CASSLFVGDRGNNEQFF	TRBV5-6	.	TRBD1	TRBJ2-1
TGCGCCAGCAGCAAAGCGGGAGATATGAACACCGGGGAGCTGTTTTTT	CASSKAGDMNTGELFF	TRBV5-1	.	TRBD2	TRBJ2-2
TGTGCCAGTAGACAGGGTGTTGACTATGGCTACACCTTC	CASRQGVDYGYTF	TRBV19	once	.	TRBJ1-2
TGTGCCAGCAGCTTGTCTCGGGACAATGAGCAGTTCTTC	CASSLSRDNEQFF	TRBV5-4	.	.	TRBJ2-1
TGCGCCAGCAGCTTGGTTGCGGGAGTCCCTAGCAATGAGCAGTTCTTC	CASSLVAGVPSNEQFF	TRBV5-1	once	TRBD2	TRBJ2-1
TGTGCCAGCAGTTTGGGGGGGGAAAAACTGTTTTTT	CASSLGGEKLFF	TRBV28	.	.	TRBJ1-4
TGTGCCAGCTCCATAGGGGGCAATCAGCCCCAGCATTTT	CASSIGGNQPQHF	TRBV28	.	.	TRBJ1-5
TGCGCCAGCAGCCCCGACAGGCTGAACACTGAAGCTTTCTTT	CASSPDRLNTEAFF	TRBV5-1	.	.	TRBJ1-1
TGTGCCTGGGGGACAGGGTACCAAGAGACCCAGTACTTC	CAWGTGYQETQYF	TRBV30	few	TRBD1	TRBJ2-5
TGTGCCAGCAGCTTAGATCAGGGCTACACCGGGGAGCTGTTTTTT	CASSLDQGYTGELFF	TRBV7-9	.	.	TRBJ2-2
TGCGCCAGCAGCTTGGCCCCGGGGGGGTCCTACGAGCAGTACTTC	CASSLAPGGSYEQYF	TRBV5-1	.	TRBD2	TRBJ2-7
TGTGCCAGCAGCATCTCGGACAGGGTAATAGTGGGCGAGCAGTACTTC	CASSISDRVIVGEQYF	TRBV2	.	TRBD1	TRBJ2-7